This section outlines one T cell receptor (beta chain) sequence together with its context. What this receptor recognizes is not known. It has no much larger one-base neighbor in the sample; base qualities were not kept. This sample is drawn from a study of shared clonotypes between healthy human individuals (dated by TCRdb to 2018 to 2020). Some background on the complete study: The cohort included three men and a couple of women between 18 and 49 years of age. For each donor, three plates each were used for CD4 naive and CD4 memory, two plates were used for CD8 naive, and one plate was used for CD8 memory. To estimate repertoire size and how much clonotype sharing occurs between individuals, the study deeply sequenced the blood TCR repertoires of five healthy adults. Libraries were prepared and TCR repertoires were sequenced by different laboratories using diverse techniques, in order to increase sequencing depth and limit assay-specific biases. Between about 0.8 and 9 billion PBMCs per donor were obtained by leukapheresis. Overall study results and their limits: Because the study included a small number of donors, the genetic and exposure-history diversity represented was limited. Pairwise subsampling indicated that sequencing depth was expected to affect the degree of clonotype sharing among donors. Incomplete sequencing was indicated by rarefaction of sorted-subset datasets, despite the large sequencing depth. Sharing across several donors was observed for 4.5% to 6.5% of naive CD4, 3.5% of naive CD8, over 2% of memory CD4, and approximately 0.41% of memory CD8 clonotypes. Sampling was limited to blood, and TCR repertoires in tissue likely differ from TCR repertoires in blood. Naive subsets generally had larger estimated clonotype richness than memory subsets did. Higher generation probabilities were observed for clonotypes shared by all four sorted-subset donors than for non-shared clonotypes.

CD8 naive samples were obtained by positive selection for CCR7 among CD45RO-negative cells, yielding a CD45RA+CCR7+ population from which TemRA cells were excluded. The donors were healthy, HIV-negative adults who had no recently reported acute infections or vaccinations. All donors were Caucasian adults living in Nashville, Tennessee, USA. Blood was obtained by leukapheresis, after which PBMCs were separated by Ficoll-Histopaque density gradient centrifugation and cryopreserved in liquid nitrogen vapor phase. Analytical flow cytometry was used to check the purity and quantity of each magnetically sorted T cell population. Genomic DNA was isolated from every sorted fraction and measured by UV absorbance on a Nanodrop 2000c. Using the deep immunoSEQ assay, multiplex PCR amplified TCR CDR3 regions from genomic DNA. For each cell subset, the extracted genomic DNA was distributed evenly across all wells of several immunoSEQ 96-well plates, and each plate served as one replicate. For sorted subsets, each replicate PCR was loaded with roughly 190 ng genomic DNA, equivalent to about 30,000 T cell genomes. Purified libraries were measured with a Qubit 3.0 fluorometer, size-checked on a Bioanalyzer 2100, and measured again with the KAPA Library Quantification kit. Every immunoSEQ 96-well plate was sequenced on a dedicated single-read 150-cycle Illumina NextSeq 550 flow cell. For the original study's pipeline: Because the immunoSEQ output held only junctional sequences and lacked quality scores, the filtering could not match the filtering applied to full-length reads. Sequences were annotated with PyIR, a Python wrapper for IgBLAST v1.9, and V/J genes and CDR3 were assigned using IMGT germline references. Reads were removed for weak V/J assignments (E-value above 1e-6), missing CDR3, stop codons, out-of-frame junctions, or ambiguous translated residues. V3J clonotypes were defined by identical inferred V gene, J gene, and CDR3 amino acid sequence. Percentage overlap between repertoires was computed as shared unique clonotypes divided by the size of the smaller repertoire. Three approaches were used to assess repertoire richness: RTK rarefaction, the Chao1 estimator, and Recon v2.1 estimates of unobserved clonotypes. Generation probabilities were computed with OLGA for all TCRbeta clonotypes obtained by the gDNA method from a handful of donors. Here the immuneACCESS table is served through TCRdb, limited to in-frame sequences with V and J called. Missing clones are a known gap in these copies; in checked studies unresolved V genes cover under half, and the rest lacks a known reason. V, J and clone size derive from that table, while D and trimming were established from the DNA sequence. This sample holds about 2.1 million clones; about 93% were observed only once. The ten largest clonotypes hold approximately 1.6% of the sample.

Taken from the germline V gene, the CDR1 and CDR2 loops are SGHVS and FQNEAQ. At the junction V is shortened by 5 bases and J by 9 bases, with 11 bases in between. The CDR3 starts with the cysteine, ends with the phenylalanine, and has 12 residues. CDR3 DNA is the only sequence kept; it has 36 bases, read in frame from the first base. Sequences were obtained from naive CD8+ T cells from PBMCs. What the cell subset or site label conveys for this sample: CD45RA+CCR7+. This TCR was recovered from a man aged 18 to 30 in good health. Some clones in this sample may be carry-over from other donors' samples. The chain is made from TRBV7-8 and TRBJ2-1; matching of 6 bases hints at TRBD1 as the D gene. The DNA sequence follows: TGTGCCAGCAGCCTAATAGGGGGTGAGCAGTTCTTC. The encoded protein is CASSLIGGEQFF.